This TCR beta chain is from a study of cytomegalovirus exposure and HLA in healthy donors. The sample holds a few counts of this clone. The antigen remains undetermined. Study-level results: Excluded were some V segments that proved indistinguishable, including TRBV6-2 and TRBV6-3.

It was with 60 Vbeta and 13 Jbeta primers that the PCR ran. Repertoires were generated with immunoSEQ multiplex PCR, while TCRdb's copy carries only in-frame clones and drops some. The data show around 97,000 clones, with around a tenth seen just once and approximately 5.1% held by the top ten. Trimming pared 5 bases from V and 3 bases from J, leaving 19 bases between. Germline loops: CDR1 SEHNR, CDR2 FQNEAQ (reference sequence). This CDR3 is built from 17 residues. Though probably carrying unrecorded immune exposures, donors were nominally healthy at sampling. This TCR derives from a man between 45 and 60 years old in good health and CMV-seropositive. The rearrangement links TRBV7-9 to TRBJ2-2; D not resolved. The sample was PBMCs. The CDR3 coding sequence is TGTGCCAGCAGCCCTCCTTCCACCCGGCGGTACACCGGGGAGCTGTTTTTT. Translated: CASSPPSTRRYTGELFF.